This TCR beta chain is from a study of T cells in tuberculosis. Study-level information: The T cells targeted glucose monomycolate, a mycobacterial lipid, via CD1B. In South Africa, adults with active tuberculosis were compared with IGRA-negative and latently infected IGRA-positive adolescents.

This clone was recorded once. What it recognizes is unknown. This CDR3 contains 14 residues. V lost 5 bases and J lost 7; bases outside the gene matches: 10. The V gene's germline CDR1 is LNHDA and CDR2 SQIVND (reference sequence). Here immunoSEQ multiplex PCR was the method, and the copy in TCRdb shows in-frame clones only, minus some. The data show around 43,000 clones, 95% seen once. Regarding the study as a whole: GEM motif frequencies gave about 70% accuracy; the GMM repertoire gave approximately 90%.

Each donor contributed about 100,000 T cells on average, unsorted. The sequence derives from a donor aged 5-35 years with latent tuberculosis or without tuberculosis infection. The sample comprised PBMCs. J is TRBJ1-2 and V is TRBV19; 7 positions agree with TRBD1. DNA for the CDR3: TGTGCCAGTAGTCCGTTCGGAGGGGGCTTTGGCTACACCTTC. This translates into CASSPFGGGFGYTF.